This T cell receptor beta chain was recorded in a study of T cells in localized non-small cell lung cancer. Study outcomes and limitations: Overall survival was longer when the density of T cells in the blood was higher.

Here immunoSEQ multiplex PCR was the method, and the copy in TCRdb shows in-frame clones only, minus some. The table has about 41,000 clones, roughly four fifths seen once; the top ten hold around 7.9%. A note on this clone: Its antigen is not identified.

Germline assignment: CDR1 PRHDT and CDR2 FYEKMQ (reference sequence). V gave up 1 base and J gave up 2 bases, with 9 bases separating them. The CDR3 consists of 15 residues. The starting material was PBMCs, obtained before any cancer treatment. The sequence was obtained from a man between 40 and 70 years old with stage II lung adenocarcinoma. The rearrangement joins TRBV13 to TRBJ2-1, with a weak D call TRBD1 (5 bases). The CDR3 loop reads CASSLVATAYNEQFF. The CDR3 DNA follows: TGTGCCAGCAGCTTAGTTGCGACAGCCTACAATGAGCAGTTCTTC.